The 11 T cell receptor beta chains presented below share a single source sample, sequenced in a study of blood T cells in healthy people across ages. Then a second PCR, running roughly 6 to 11 cycles, was carried out with a sample-barcoded 5' primer and a J-beta primer mix. TCRdb recomputed calls from the 5' RACE reads with MiXCR, one row per CDR3 protein. The sample contains about 760,000 distinct CDR3 sequences, roughly 25% of which appear only once. The same sample was also studied in work on T cells of mothers and their children.

Sequenced material: blood. Every receptor here comes from a boy between 10 and 17 years old in good health.

This clonotype was seen only once. One end of the junction fails to match germline, which may point to a read error. This chain uses TRBV6-2 or TRBV6-3 with TRBJ2-1; 8 nucleotides line up with TRBD2. Looked up from germline, CDR1 is MNHEY and CDR2 is SVGEGT. The CDR3 runs 15 residues. CDR3 nucleotides: TGTGCCAGCAATCTGTCGGGCGGGGGGAACAATGAGCAGCTCTTC. This sequence encodes CASNLSGGGNNEQLF.

This clonotype has a handful of counts. This chain uses TRBV20-1 with TRBJ2-5; D may be TRBD2 (6 bases). The closer fit of TRBJ2-7 to the DNA end suggests the J call may be wrong. Per germline, CDR1 DFQATT and CDR2 SNEGSKA (reference sequence). The CDR3 consists of 15 residues. CDR3 loop: CSARDHRDSDYEQYF. The CDR3 DNA reads TGCAGTGCTAGAGACCACCGGGACTCCGATTACGAGCAGTACTTC.

As concerns this clonotype: Since no conserved phenylalanine or tryptophan closes the CDR3, a read error is the likely cause. The chain combines TRBV4-3 with TRBJ2-5, with 7 positions matching TRBD2. The end of the DNA is better explained by TRBJ2-1, so the J call may be wrong. CDR3 length: 15 amino acids. Germline V lookup: CDR1 LGHNA, CDR2 YSLEER. The CDR3 bases are TGCGCCAGCAGCCAAGACCCCGGGGGGTACAATGAGCAGTTCCTC. This encodes CASSQDPGGYNEQFL.

The V and J genes are TRBV7-2 and TRBJ2-5; TRBD2 agrees at 8 bases. Germline lookup yields CDR1 SGHTA and CDR2 FQGNSA. This CDR3 is 13 amino acids long. J was trimmed by 1 base and V by 8 bases; bases with no gene match: 3. The CDR3 loop reads CASERGIQETQYF. For the CDR3, the DNA is TGTGCCAGCGAGCGGGGGATCCAAGAGACCCAGTACTTC.

The J gene is TRBJ2-5, the V gene TRBV7-2; no firm D call. The better agreement between TRBJ2-1 and the DNA end casts doubt on the J call. CDR1 and CDR2 (germline): SGHTA, FQGNSA. The CDR3 totals 14 residues. The CDR3 DNA sequence: TGTGCCAGCAGCCCCTCATCGCTTAGAAATGAGCAGTTCTTC. Its protein product is CASSPSSLRNEQFF.

The V gene is TRBV10-3, the J gene TRBJ2-7; the match to TRBD2 covers 7 bases. The CDR3 totals 16 residues. V lost 8 bases to trimming and J lost 3 bases; unmatched junction nucleotides: 16. CDR1 ENHRY and CDR2 SYGVKD come from the germline V gene. The CDR3 DNA reads TGTGCCATCCTTGGGGTTGCGGGAGATGGTTTCTACGAGCAGTACTTC. This translates into CAILGVAGDGFYEQYF.

The V and J genes are TRBV4-3 and TRBJ1-2; TRBD1 is a possible D gene (5 bases). The germline V gene has CDR1 LGHNA and CDR2 YSLEER. V gave up 1 base and J gave up 6 bases, with 12 bases separating them. The CDR3 length is 14 residues. CDR3 region: CASSQGIRADGYTF. DNA of the CDR3: TGCGCCAGCAGCCAAGGGATCAGGGCGGATGGCTACACCTTC.

This chain connects TRBV5-5 to TRBJ2-6, with unresolved D. Between the trimmed V and J ends, which lost 1 base and 0 bases, there was a span of 23 bases. Per the germline V gene, CDR1 is SGHKS and CDR2 is YYEKEE (reference sequence). The CDR3 consists of 21 residues. The CDR3 coding sequence is TGTGCCAGCAGCTTGTTTGGTTCCCATGGGGTTGGTCTCTCTGGGGCCAACGTCCTGACTTTC. Amino acids: CASSLFGSHGVGLSGANVLTF.

This clonotype showed up just a few times. This chain links TRBV27 with TRBJ2-2; D is unresolved. Trimming pared 11 bases from V and 2 bases from J, leaving 15 bases between. CDR3 length: 14 amino acids. Germline V lookup: CDR1 MNHEY, CDR2 SMNVEV (reference sequence). CDR3 loop: CAPRAWRNTGELFF. The CDR3 DNA is TGTGCCCCAAGGGCTTGGAGAAACACCGGGGAGCTGTTTTTT.

The chain recombines TRBV5-6 with TRBJ1-1; D is undetermined. The V and J ends lost 4 bases and 3 bases respectively, with 4 bases between them. The length of the CDR3 is 11 residues. Germline V gives CDR1 SGHDT, CDR2 YYEEEE. CDR3 amino acids: CASSGDTEAFF. The CDR3 nucleotides are TGTGCCAGCAGCGGGGACACTGAAGCTTTCTTT.

This clonotype has just a few counts. The junction differs from germline at one of its ends, possibly a read error. This sequence joins TRBV27 and TRBJ2-5; D is possibly TRBD1 or TRBD2 (6 bases each). This CDR3 contains 13 residues. Germline values: CDR1 MNHEY, CDR2 SMNVEV (reference sequence). DNA of the CDR3: TGTGCCAGCAGTTACAGGGACTCCTACGAGCAGTGCTTC. It yields the protein CASSYRDSYEQCF.